Shown below are 8 T cell receptor beta chains from a single sample sequenced in a study of T cell responses to AZD1222 COVID-19 vaccine. Repertoires were generated with immunoSEQ multiplex PCR, while TCRdb's copy carries only in-frame clones and drops some. The sample shows around 84,000 clones, 86% of them seen only once. This sample comprised peripheral blood, obtained on day 0 of AZD1222 vaccination. These receptors all come from an adult in good health.

The chain carries TRBV15 and TRBJ2-7, with D unresolved. Trimming stripped 0 bases from V and 3 bases from J, with 9 bases between. The CDR3 consists of 14 residues. The V gene's germline CDR1 is LNHNV and CDR2 YYDKDF (reference sequence). The CDR3 sequence: CATSRDLGLYEQYF. The CDR3 nucleotides are TGTGCCACCAGCAGAGATTTAGGGCTCTACGAGCAGTACTTC.

The J gene is TRBJ2-6, the V gene TRBV30; no firm D call. Germline V gives CDR1 GTSNPN, CDR2 SVGIG (reference sequence). Trimming cost V 3 bases and J 0 bases, with 0 bases left between them. This CDR3 region has 12 residues. The CDR3 bases are TGTGCCTGGAGCTCTGGGGCCAACGTCCTGACTTTC. It specifies CAWSSGANVLTF.

J is TRBJ1-6 and V is TRBV6-5, with TRBD1 as a possible D gene (5 bases). This CDR3 has 11 amino acids. Germline CDR1 MNHEY, CDR2 SVGAGI. Trimming pared 8 bases from V and 10 bases from J, leaving 9 bases between. CDR3 DNA: TGTGCCAGCGGGACTGTCTCACCCCTCCACTTT. It translates to CASGTVSPLHF.

Turning to this clone: Because the CDR3's place on the DNA is in doubt, the DNA is left out and the CDR3 is given as listed by TCRdb. V usage is TRBV7-3 and J usage is TRBJ1-2. Termini included, the CDR3 measures 14 amino acids. The germline V gene has CDR1 SGHTA and CDR2 FQGTGA. This CDR3 is CASSFGPGDRGYTF.

The rearrangement links TRBV28 to TRBJ1-2; a possible D gene is TRBD1 (5 bases). CDR3 length: 16 amino acids. V shed 5 bases and J shed 6 bases, with 22 bases lying between them. CDR1 and CDR2 from the germline V gene are MDHEN and SYDVKM. This CDR3 is CASSNRKNGGNDGYTF. Written as DNA, the CDR3 is TGTGCCAGCAGTAACCGAAAAAACGGGGGGAATGATGGCTACACCTTC.

The CDR3: CASSQGRGGLNEKLFF. The CDR3 DNA reads TGTGCCAGCAGCCAAGGTCGAGGGGGCCTTAATGAAAAACTGTTTTTT. This chain connects TRBV3-1 (or the pseudogene TRBV3-2) to TRBJ1-4, with TRBD1 matching over 7 bases. Germline-derived CDR1 and CDR2 are LGHDT and YNNKEL (reference sequence). The CDR3 is 16 residues long. Trimming cost V 1 base and J 4 bases; bases outside gene matches: 6.

Comment on this clone: The sample contains more than one DNA sequence encoding this CDR3. V and J are TRBV3-1 (or the pseudogene TRBV3-2) and TRBJ2-2, with TRBD2 identical over 15 bases. This CDR3 contains 18 residues. V shed 0 bases, J shed 5 bases, and the junction held 4 bases outside the gene matches. Germline V CDR1 and CDR2: LGHDT, YNNKEL (reference sequence). The chain's CDR3 is CASSQEGLAGGGTGELFF. The CDR3 nucleotides are TGTGCCAGCAGCCAAGAGGGACTAGCGGGAGGTGGAACCGGGGAGCTGTTTTTT.

In its sample, this clone was seen once. J is TRBJ2-7 and V is TRBV5-6; D is possibly TRBD2 (6 bases). V was shortened by 7 bases and J by 6 bases, with 20 bases between the two germline ends. Germline values: CDR1 SGHDT, CDR2 YYEEEE. This CDR3 comprises 14 residues. In nucleotides, the CDR3 is TGTGCCAGCGGGGAGGCCGGATTAGATCTCGAGCAGTACTTC. This sequence encodes CASGEAGLDLEQYF.